The entry below gives a single T cell receptor (beta chain) sequence along with its context. No antigen is known for it. Per-base quality was not reported, and no clone a single base away is much larger than it. Collaborating institutions collected whole blood in K2EDTA tubes following their own protocols. For TCRbeta analysis, collaborators shipped samples as frozen whole blood, isolated PBMCs, or DNA extracted from either of those sample types. The data originate from a study of blood T cell repertoires in COVID-19 (TCRdb year 2020). In the study overall: Collaborator samples came from the United States, Italy and Spain and covered acute and convalescent phases of COVID-19. The material from the prospective study consisted of cDNA or gDNA derived from T cells, B-cell-depleted T cells, or PBMCs. Subjects who had been exposed to COVID-19, were actively infected with it, or had recovered from it provided the deeply sampled blood TCRbeta repertoires that made up the dataset. A freely available public database, intended as a resource for researchers studying the immune response to SARS-CoV-2, is where the repertoires were released. Samples were obtained from the ongoing ImmuneRACE study (first 160 participants) and from over 1,000 subjects provided by 6 global collaborators. The sample metadata nearly always contained a de-identified subject ID, COVID-19 status, age in years and sex. Where available, HLA class I and class II types were taken from metadata supplied by the sample provider and were not determined by assay-based typing. What the work shows at the level of the full study, not this receptor alone: How much clinical and demographic metadata was included differed by source and by participant, and the metadata was provided uncurated.

TCRbeta CDR3 regions were amplified from genomic DNA using the immunoSEQ Assay, a bias-controlled multiplex PCR. The authors processed their data as follows. Nucleated cell counts per sample were estimated from amplification of reference gene primers within the assay. To quantify the absolute abundance of each unique TCRbeta CDR3 rearrangement, sequence reads were collapsed and filtered. For each sample, productive Simpson clonality was calculated as the square root of Simpson's diversity index over productive rearrangements. TCRdb carries this immuneACCESS record with in-frame sequences only. Its versions omit some clonotypes, under half of them owing to an unresolved V gene in the studies checked, with the rest unexplained. V and J calls and clone size are those listed in that table; D and trimming were worked out from the DNA. This sample gives around 130,000 clones in total; just over 75% of them show up just once. Clones ranked in the top ten supply approximately 11% of the sample.

Trimming removed 4 bases from V and 7 bases from J; the gene matches leave 1 base unexplained. From its cysteine to its phenylalanine, the CDR3 spans 14 amino acids. The read is trimmed to its CDR3 DNA, 42 bases read in frame from base 1. From a lookup of the germline V gene, CDR1 and CDR2 are MDHEN and SYDVKM. What was sequenced was peripheral blood. This TCR came from a human donor in a cohort sampled during active COVID-19. The rearrangement joined TRBV28 to TRBJ1-6; the central 10 bases match TRBD1. The nucleotide sequence is TGTGCCAGCAGTTGGGACAGGGGAAATTCACCCCTCCACTTT. This yields the protein CASSWDRGNSPLHF.